This T cell receptor (beta chain) is drawn from a study of shared clonotypes between healthy human individuals. Study observations and caveats: The generation probabilities recorded for non-shared clonotypes fell below those of clonotypes shared by all four donors. Between several donors, naive CD4 clonotypes were shared at a level of around 5.2%.

A CD45RA+ naive subset and a CD45RA-negative memory subset were split from CD4+ cells. Generated by immunoSEQ multiplex PCR, the TCRdb table keeps only in-frame clones and is missing some. The sample consists of roughly 2 million clones, 90% to 97% of them appearing once. Germline V CDR1 and CDR2: SGHRS, YFSETQ. The CDR3 consists of 16 residues. With V trimmed by 5 bases and J by 2 bases, 6 bases remained unmatched. Concerning this clone itself: Its antigen is undetermined.

Sequenced input: naive CD4+ T cells sorted from blood. Subset here: CD45RA+ positively selected. V gene TRBV5-1 combines with J gene TRBJ2-1, with 11 bases fitting TRBD2. The receptor comes from a man between 18 and 35 years old in good health. The CDR3 protein is CASSTSGREPYNEQFF. The CDR3 DNA follows: TGCGCCAGCAGTACTAGCGGGAGAGAACCCTACAATGAGCAGTTCTTC.